What follows are 5 T cell receptor beta chains derived from one specimen sequenced in a study of T cell changes during pregnancy in multiple sclerosis. Assay: immunoSEQ multiplex PCR; the TCRdb copy retains only in-frame clones and omits some. Of some 21,000 clones in the sample, 85% were seen once. The sequenced sample was CD8+ T cells from peripheral blood mononuclear cells, obtained in the first trimester of pregnancy. The receptors shown here come from a female donor in good health, enrolled as a control in a pregnancy study.

This clone showed up many times. The chain combines TRBV7-8 with TRBJ2-7; possibly TRBD2 for D (5 bases). Germline V gene sequence: CDR1 SGHVS, CDR2 FQNEAQ. CDR3 size: 12 residues. The ends were cut back, 4 bases at V and 4 bases at J, with 8 bases in the middle. DNA for the CDR3: TGTGCCAGCAGCTCCAGAGGGTACGAGCAGTACTTC. Translation: CASSSRGYEQYF.

The chain recombines TRBV9 with TRBJ2-2, with D maybe TRBD1 (6 bases). V was cut by 0 bases and J by 7 bases, with 10 bases left in between. This CDR3 has 14 residues. The V gene's germline CDR1 is SGDLS and CDR2 YYNGEE. The DNA for the CDR3 is TGTGCCAGCAGCGTAGATCAGGGGATCGGGGAGCTGTTTTTT. Translation gives CASSVDQGIGELFF.

As for this clone: One end of the junction does not line up with germline, which may come from a read error. The genes are TRBV9 and TRBJ1-1; 8 nucleotides match TRBD1. Germline V CDR1 and CDR2: SGDLS, YYNGEE. This CDR3 is built from 12 residues. The CDR3 reads CASSDRGSPEVF. The CDR3 bases are TGTGCCAGCAGCGACAGGGGGTCCCCTGAAGTCTTT.

The chain carries TRBV9 and TRBJ1-4; TRBD1 might be the D (5 bases). From germline, CDR1 is SGDLS and CDR2 YYNGEE. Trimming took off 4 bases at V and 7 bases at J, with 20 bases between the two ends. There are 16 residues in the CDR3. In DNA, the CDR3 is TGTGCCAGCAGCCCACCTCGTGGGAGGGGCTCTGAAAAACTGTTTTTT. This encodes CASSPPRGRGSEKLFF.

The V and J genes are TRBV5-1 and TRBJ1-2, with TRBD1 matching 12 bases. The germline CDR1 and CDR2 sequences are SGHRS and YFSETQ. The CDR3 is 16 amino acids. After removal of 0 bases from V and 8 bases from J, the junction contained 8 bases not matched to a gene. The DNA for the CDR3 is TGCGCCAGCAGCTTGGTCTCCGGGACAGGGGGCTTCGGCTACACCTTC. Its translation: CASSLVSGTGGFGYTF.